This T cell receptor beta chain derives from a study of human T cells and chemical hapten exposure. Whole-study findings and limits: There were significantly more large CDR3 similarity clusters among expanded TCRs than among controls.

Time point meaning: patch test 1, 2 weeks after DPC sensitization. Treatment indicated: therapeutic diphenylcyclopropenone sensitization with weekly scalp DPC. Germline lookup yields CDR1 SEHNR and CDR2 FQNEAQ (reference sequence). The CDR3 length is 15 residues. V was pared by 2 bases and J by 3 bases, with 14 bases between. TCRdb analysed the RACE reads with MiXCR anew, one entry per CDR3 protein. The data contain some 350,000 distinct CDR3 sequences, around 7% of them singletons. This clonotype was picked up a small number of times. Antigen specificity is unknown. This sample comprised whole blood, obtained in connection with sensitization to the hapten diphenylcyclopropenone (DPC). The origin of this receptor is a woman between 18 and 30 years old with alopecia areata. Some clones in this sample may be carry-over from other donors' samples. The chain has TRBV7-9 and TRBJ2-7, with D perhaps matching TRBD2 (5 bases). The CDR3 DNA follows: TGTGCCAGCAGCTTAAGTCAGCCGGGATACTACGAGCAGTACTTC. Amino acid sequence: CASSLSQPGYYEQYF.